The 27 T cell receptor beta chains below all came from one sample that was sequenced in a study of cytomegalovirus exposure and HLA in healthy donors. PCR was performed using 60 Vbeta and 13 Jbeta primers. The data were produced by immunoSEQ multiplex PCR, yet TCRdb's version contains in-frame clones alone and is incomplete. The sample includes around 130,000 clones, 65% to 90% of them seen just once. The specimen was PBMCs. These TCRs come from a man younger than 30 in good health and CMV-seronegative.

This clone was found a few times. The gene calls are TRBV5-1 and TRBJ2-7; possible D gene TRBD2, 5 bases. From germline, CDR1 is SGHRS and CDR2 YFSETQ. The CDR3 has 16 amino acids. The V and J ends lost 4 bases and 3 bases respectively, with 20 bases between them. CDR3 region: CASSGGSRVGVYEQYF. The CDR3 nucleotides read TGCGCCAGCAGCGGAGGCTCACGTGTCGGAGTCTACGAGCAGTACTTC.

This chain connects TRBV29-1 to TRBJ1-3; the D gene is possibly TRBD1 (5 bases). CDR1 SQVTM and CDR2 ANQGSEA come from the germline V gene. V was clipped by 2 bases and J by 0 bases, with 14 bases between them. The length of the CDR3 is 16 residues. The CDR3 reads CSVEYSGRASGNTIYF. For the CDR3, the DNA is TGCAGCGTTGAATATTCTGGCAGGGCCTCTGGAAACACCATATATTTT.

The V gene is TRBV6-5, the J gene TRBJ1-1, with a tentative D call TRBD1 (6 bases). Per germline, CDR1 MNHEY and CDR2 SVGAGI. V was cut by 5 bases and J by 1 base, with 8 bases left in between. This CDR3 is 13 amino acids long. Written as DNA, the CDR3 is TGTGCCAGCAGTAACAGGGAGAACACTGAAGCTTTCTTT. Translation: CASSNRENTEAFF.

This chain links TRBV4-3 with TRBJ1-1, with unresolved D. The CDR3 runs 14 residues. The ends were cut back, 3 bases at V and 5 bases at J, with 13 bases in the middle. Germline V CDR1 and CDR2: LGHNA, YSLEER. CDR3 amino acids: CASSQEARGTEAFF. The CDR3 coding sequence is TGCGCCAGCAGCCAGGAGGCCCGGGGTACTGAAGCTTTCTTT.

The chain combines TRBV7-2 with TRBJ2-2; D is perhaps TRBD1 (6 bases). The V end was cut by 1 base, the J end by 2 bases, with 11 bases between. Germline V CDR1 and CDR2: SGHTA, FQGNSA. The CDR3 sequence is 16 residues long. The CDR3 region is CASSLVRTANTGELFF. For the CDR3, the DNA is TGTGCCAGCAGCTTAGTTCGGACAGCTAACACCGGGGAGCTGTTTTTT.

The rearrangement uses TRBV27 and TRBJ2-1, with unresolved D. V was shortened by 5 bases and J by 4 bases, with 12 bases between the two germline ends. Germline V gives CDR1 MNHEY, CDR2 SMNVEV (reference sequence). This CDR3 is 14 amino acids long. The CDR3 loop reads CASSPFFTYNEQFF. The CDR3, as DNA: TGTGCCAGCAGTCCCTTTTTCACATACAATGAGCAGTTCTTC.

This chain connects TRBV6-1 to TRBJ1-1; 10 nucleotides agree with TRBD1. The germline gives CDR1 MNHNS, CDR2 SASEGT. The CDR3 loop spans 13 amino acids. V lost 0 bases to trimming and J lost 12 bases; unmatched junction nucleotides: 4. CDR3 coding DNA: TGTGCCAGCAGTGAAGCCTGGGACAGGGGCTCTTTCTTT. Translating it yields CASSEAWDRGSFF.

CDR3 in amino acids: CASSYVGELVQQYF. Written as DNA, the CDR3 is TGTGCCAGCAGTTACGTCGGGGAGTTGGTGCAGCAGTACTTC. V usage is TRBV6-5 and J usage is TRBJ2-7; D might be TRBD2 (5 bases). This CDR3 comprises 14 residues. The V end lost 2 bases, the J end lost 8 bases, and 16 bases lay between the germline ends. Germline CDR1 is MNHEY and CDR2 is SVGAGI.

This chain connects TRBV5-5 to TRBJ2-1, with D perhaps TRBD1 (6 bases). The CDR3 is made up of 18 amino acids. Germline V gene data show CDR1 as SGHKS and CDR2 as YYEKEE (reference sequence). V lost 0 bases and J lost 5, with 21 bases in between. The CDR3, as DNA: TGTGCCAGCAGCTTGGTCAGGGGCAGGCAGGGTACGCACAATGAGCAGTTCTTC. It translates to CASSLVRGRQGTHNEQFF.

This clone was seen only once. The chain is built from TRBV7-9 and TRBJ2-3; 10 bases are a match to TRBD2. The CDR3 has 15 amino acids. Germline-derived CDR1 and CDR2 are SEHNR and FQNEAQ (reference sequence). Trimming at V came to 6 bases and at J to 2 bases, leaving 5 bases not matched to a gene. The CDR3 DNA reads as TGTGCCAGCAGGACCCTAGCGGGGGACACAGATACGCAGTATTTT. This gives the protein CASRTLAGDTDTQYF.

The CDR3 region is CSVRRGQGSYEQYF. As DNA, the CDR3 is TGCAGCGTTCGAAGGGGACAGGGTTCCTACGAGCAGTACTTC. This chain connects TRBV29-1 to TRBJ2-7, with TRBD1 matching 9 bases. Germline values: CDR1 SQVTM, CDR2 ANQGSEA. Unmatched junction bases numbered 6, after V lost 5 bases and J lost 1 base. There are 14 residues in the CDR3.

V and J are TRBV4-2 and TRBJ1-5; 12 nucleotides align to TRBD1. The CDR3 is 21 amino acids. Unmatched junction bases numbered 20, after V lost 4 bases and J lost 4 bases. Germline loops: CDR1 LGHNA, CDR2 YNFKEQ. The CDR3 sequence: CASSPTWRRDRGLGLNQPQHF. In DNA, the CDR3 is TGTGCCAGCAGCCCAACGTGGCGTAGGGACAGGGGGCTCGGGTTGAATCAGCCCCAGCATTTT.

The genes are TRBV7-2 and TRBJ1-1; the match to TRBD1 covers 10 bases. Germline V gene data show CDR1 as SGHTA and CDR2 as FQGNSA. J gave up 8 bases and V 2 bases, and 5 bases lay outside the gene matches. This CDR3 has 14 amino acids. The CDR3 protein is CASSLLGTGAEAFF. DNA for the CDR3: TGTGCCAGCAGCTTATTAGGGACAGGGGCGGAAGCTTTCTTT.

This clone turned up a few times. This chain joins TRBV2 and TRBJ2-3; the match to TRBD2 covers 9 bases. Germline V gene data show CDR1 as SNHLY and CDR2 as FYNNEI. Unmatched junction bases numbered 2, after V lost 1 base and J lost 0 bases. The CDR3 spans 16 residues. CDR3 DNA sequence: TGTGCCAGCAGTGAAGGTCTAGCGGGGAGCACAGATACGCAGTATTTT. Protein sequence: CASSEGLAGSTDTQYF.

V usage is TRBV30 and J usage is TRBJ2-5; D call uncertain. The J call may not be correct, given that the DNA end is closer to TRBJ2-7. The length of the CDR3 is 10 residues. The germline V gene has CDR1 GTSNPN and CDR2 SVGIG (reference sequence). In nucleotides, the CDR3 is TGTGCCTGGGGTGAAAACGAGCAGTACTTC. Amino acid sequence: CAWGENEQYF.

The chain couples TRBV10-3 to TRBJ1-1; D might be TRBD1 (5 bases). V was trimmed by 6 bases and J by 4 bases, leaving 21 bases between them. Per the germline V gene, CDR1 is ENHRY and CDR2 is SYGVKD. The CDR3 has 16 amino acids. The CDR3 nucleotides are TGTGCCATCAGCCCGGACTTGGGAGGGGTTAGCACTGAAGCTTTCTTT. Translation gives CAISPDLGGVSTEAFF.

For this clone: The sample contains more than one DNA sequence encoding this CDR3. CDR3 nucleotide sequence: TGTGCCAGCAGGGAATCCGGACAGCGGAACACTGAAGCTTTCTTT. It codes for CASRESGQRNTEAFF. V and J are TRBV6-1 and TRBJ1-1; tentative D call: TRBD1 (6 bases). Germline V CDR1 and CDR2: MNHNS, SASEGT. V gave up 6 bases and J gave up 1 base, with 15 bases separating them. This CDR3 has 15 amino acids.

The genes are TRBV10-1 and TRBJ2-2; perhaps TRBD2 as D (5 bases). Trimming pared 5 bases from V and 6 bases from J, leaving 16 bases between. The CDR3 sequence is 15 residues long. CDR1 WNHNN and CDR2 SYGVQD come from the germline V gene (reference sequence). CDR3 sequence: CASSQRSGISGELFF. CDR3 coding DNA: TGCGCCAGCAGTCAGAGGTCGGGGATATCCGGGGAGCTGTTTTTT.

The chain uses TRBV25-1 and TRBJ2-3; 8 bases align to TRBD1. The CDR3 spans 14 residues. After removal of 5 bases from V and 4 bases from J, the junction contained 5 bases not matched to a gene. Germline assignment: CDR1 MGHDK and CDR2 SYGVNS. As DNA, the CDR3 is TGTGCCAGCAGTACCGGACAGGGCCCAGATACGCAGTATTTT. Protein sequence: CASSTGQGPDTQYF.

The chain combines TRBV5-8 with TRBJ1-5, with 8 bases matching TRBD1. CDR3 length: 18 amino acids. The germline CDR1 and CDR2 sequences are SGHTS and YDEGEE. Losses at the gene ends were 5 bases for V and 0 bases for J; bases not matched to a gene: 13. CDR3 amino acids: CASRDDRGRLFSNQPQHF. The CDR3 bases are TGTGCCAGCAGGGATGACAGGGGACGCCTATTTAGCAATCAGCCCCAGCATTTT.

This chain uses TRBV25-1 with TRBJ1-5; 7 bases are a match to TRBD1. Trimming took 3 bases from V and 3 from J; bases not matched to a gene: 5. There are 15 residues in the CDR3. In germline, CDR1 is MGHDK, CDR2 SYGVNS. The CDR3 nucleotides read TGTGCCAGCAGTGACGGACAGGCTTTCAATCAGCCCCAGCATTTT. It codes for CASSDGQAFNQPQHF.

This clone was recorded once. CDR3 loop: CASTQDRGRGAFF. Here the CDR3 DNA reads TGTGCCAGCACTCAGGACAGGGGCAGGGGGGCTTTCTTT. The V and J genes are TRBV28 and TRBJ1-1; 9 bases are a match to TRBD1. The J segment lost 11 bases and the V segment lost 7 bases, leaving 11 bases of the junction unmatched. Per the germline V gene, CDR1 is MDHEN and CDR2 is SYDVKM. The CDR3 is 13 residues long.

The chain combines TRBV10-3 with TRBJ2-3, with 8 nucleotides matching TRBD2. CDR3 length: 16 amino acids. Germline V CDR1 and CDR2: ENHRY, SYGVKD. With V trimmed by 0 bases and J by 5 bases, 7 bases remained unmatched. As DNA, the CDR3 is TGTGCCATCAGTGAGTCGACGGGGGGGCCAATAGATACGCAGTATTTT. Protein sequence: CAISESTGGPIDTQYF.

This rearrangement joins TRBV5-6 to TRBJ1-2; the match to TRBD1 covers 7 bases. This CDR3 is 14 amino acids long. Unmatched junction bases numbered 6, after V lost 0 bases and J lost 7 bases. Germline assignment: CDR1 SGHDT and CDR2 YYEEEE. This CDR3 is CASSLDRGRPGYTF. CDR3 nucleotide sequence: TGTGCCAGCAGCTTGGATAGGGGGCGACCTGGCTACACCTTC.

This chain uses TRBV5-1 with TRBJ2-2, with 9 bases lining up with TRBD1. The CDR3 is 15 amino acids. Trimming took 4 bases from V and 4 from J; bases not matched to a gene: 5. Germline CDR1 is SGHRS and CDR2 is YFSETQ. DNA for the CDR3: TGCGCCAGCAGCCGCGGGACAGGGAGCACCGGGGAGCTGTTTTTT. This sequence encodes CASSRGTGSTGELFF.

CDR3 sequence reads: CASSWGAYGYTF. CDR3 DNA: TGTGCCAGCAGTTGGGGCGCCTATGGCTACACCTTC. The gene calls are TRBV6-5 and TRBJ1-2; D possibly corresponds to TRBD1 (5 bases). This CDR3 region has 12 residues. Germline V lookup: CDR1 MNHEY, CDR2 SVGAGI. V lost 4 bases and J lost 4, with 7 bases in between.

V gene TRBV30 combines with J gene TRBJ1-4; TRBD1 matches at 8 bases. Germline lookup yields CDR1 GTSNPN and CDR2 SVGIG (reference sequence). The CDR3 has 14 residues. The V segment lost 4 bases and the J segment 5 bases; nucleotides outside the gene matches: 6. CDR3 in amino acids: CAWMNRGRNEKLFF. In DNA form, the CDR3 reads TGTGCCTGGATGAACAGGGGGAGGAATGAAAAACTGTTTTTT. Using reference TRBV30 and TRBJ1-4 for the parts outside the CDR3, the full variable domain is SQTIHQWPATLVQPVGSPLSLECTVEGTSNPNLYWYRQAAGRGLQLLFYSVGIGQISSEVPQNLSASRPQDRQFILSSKKLLLSDSGFYLCAWMNRGRNEKLFFGSGTQLSVL.